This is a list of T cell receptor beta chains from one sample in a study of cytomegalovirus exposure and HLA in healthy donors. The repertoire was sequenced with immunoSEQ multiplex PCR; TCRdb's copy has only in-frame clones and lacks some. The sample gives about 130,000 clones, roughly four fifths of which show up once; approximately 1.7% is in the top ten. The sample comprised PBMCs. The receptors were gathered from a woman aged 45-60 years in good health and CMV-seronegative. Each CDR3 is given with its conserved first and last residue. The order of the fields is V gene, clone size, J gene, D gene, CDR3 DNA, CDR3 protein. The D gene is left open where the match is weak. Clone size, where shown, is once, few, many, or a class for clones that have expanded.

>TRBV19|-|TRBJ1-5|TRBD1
TGTGCCAGTAGGAATACAGGGGCGTCACAGCCCCAGCATTTT
CASRNTGASQPQHF
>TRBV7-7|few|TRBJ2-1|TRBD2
TGTGCTAGCAGCCCCGGTCCGGGACTAGGTCGCCCCTACAATGAGCAGTTCTTC
CASSPGPGLGRPYNEQFF
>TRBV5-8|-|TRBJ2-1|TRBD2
TGTGCCAGCAGCTTGGCTAGCGGGAGTACCTACAATGAGCAGTTCTTC
CASSLASGSTYNEQFF
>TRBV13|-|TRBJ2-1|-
TGTGCCAGCAGCTTACAGGGGTGGGCGGGAGAAGGGAGGGTCGTTGTGGATGAGCAGTTCTTC
CASSLQGWAGEGRVVVDEQFF
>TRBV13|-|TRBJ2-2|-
TGTGCCAGCAGAGGTTGGACAGCTCACACCGGGGAGCTGTTTTTT
CASRGWTAHTGELFF
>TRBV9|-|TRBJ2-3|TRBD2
TGTGCCAGCAGCGTAGGGTCCGGGGGGCTAGCGGGTGATAGCACAGATACGCAGTATTTT
CASSVGSGGLAGDSTDTQYF
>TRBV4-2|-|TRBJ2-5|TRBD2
TGTGCCAGCAGCCAAACCGACCCCCTCCTAGCGGGAGGGCCAGGGGAGACCCAGTACTTC
CASSQTDPLLAGGPGETQYF
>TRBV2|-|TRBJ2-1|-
TGTGCCAGCAGTGAAAGGGGGGGACTCAGAGGCGATGAGCAGTTCTTC
CASSERGGLRGDEQFF
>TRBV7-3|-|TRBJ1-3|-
TGTGCCAGCAGCTTAACGGGGAGTCCAGGAACGGACACCATATATTTT
CASSLTGSPGTDTIYF
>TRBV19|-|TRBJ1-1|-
TGTGCCAGTAGTGTTCTCACAGCGAACACTGAAGCTTTCTTT
CASSVLTANTEAFF
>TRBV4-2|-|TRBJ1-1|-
TGTGCCAGCAGCCAAGATCCGGGGGGGAACACTGAAGCTTTCTTT
CASSQDPGGNTEAFF
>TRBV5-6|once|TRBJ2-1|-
TGTGCCAGCAGCTTTGAACCCGTCGGCTCCTACAATGAGCAGTTCTTC
CASSFEPVGSYNEQFF
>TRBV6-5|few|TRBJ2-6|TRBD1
TGTGCCAGCCGACAGGGGCTGTACGTCCTGACTTTC
CASRQGLYVLTF
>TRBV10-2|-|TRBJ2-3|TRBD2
TGCGCCAGCGGTTTAGCGGGAGTCACAGATACGCAGTATTTT
CASGLAGVTDTQYF
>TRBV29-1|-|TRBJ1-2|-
TGCAGCGTTGCTGGGGGAAGGGGGAAAAGCTATGGCTACACCTTC
CSVAGGRGKSYGYTF
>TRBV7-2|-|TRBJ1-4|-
TGTGCCAGCAGCCCCGATGAAAAACTGTTTTTT
CASSPDEKLFF
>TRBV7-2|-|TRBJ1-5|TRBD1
TGTGCCAGCGATCAGGGGGTGGGCAATCAGCCCCAGCATTTT
CASDQGVGNQPQHF
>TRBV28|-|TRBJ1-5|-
TGTGCCAGCAGTTTCTGGGACTCTCCAGGTTCCAATCAGCCCCAGCATTTT
CASSFWDSPGSNQPQHF
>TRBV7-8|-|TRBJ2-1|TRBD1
TGTGCCAGCAGCTTAGCGGCGGGACAGGGGGCGAATGAGCAGTTCTTC
CASSLAAGQGANEQFF
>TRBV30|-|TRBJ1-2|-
TGTGCCTGGAATTTCTGGGGGCGCGACTATGGCTACACCTTC
CAWNFWGRDYGYTF
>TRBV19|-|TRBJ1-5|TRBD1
TGTGCCAGTAGTATAGACAGGGGGGAAAATCAGCCCCAGCATTTT
CASSIDRGENQPQHF
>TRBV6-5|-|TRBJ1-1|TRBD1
TGTGCCAGCAGTTTAGGGGGCGAGAACACTGAAGCTTTCTTT
CASSLGGENTEAFF
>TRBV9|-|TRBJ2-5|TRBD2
TGTGCCAGCAGCCCATCAGCGGGGAATCAAGAGACCCAGTACTTC
CASSPSAGNQETQYF
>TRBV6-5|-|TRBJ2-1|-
TGTGCCAGCAGTTACTCGACGGACACGAAGCAGTTCTTC
CASSYSTDTKQFF
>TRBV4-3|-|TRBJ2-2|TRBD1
TGCGCCAGCAGCCAAAACAGGGGCACCGGGGAGCTGTTTTTT
CASSQNRGTGELFF
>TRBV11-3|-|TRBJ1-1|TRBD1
TGTGCCAGCAGCCAAGAACCGGGACAGGGGGGCACTGAAGCTTTCTTT
CASSQEPGQGGTEAFF
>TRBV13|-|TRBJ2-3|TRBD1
TGTGCCAGCAGTCGGGACAGGGGGAAAACAGATACGCAGTATTTT
CASSRDRGKTDTQYF
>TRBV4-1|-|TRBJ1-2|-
TGCGCCAGCAGCCAAGACGGGGGGCGCGACTATGGCTACACCTTC
CASSQDGGRDYGYTF
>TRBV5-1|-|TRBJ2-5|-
TGCGCCAGCAGCTACCGCGCCCAAGAGACCCAGTACTTC
CASSYRAQETQYF
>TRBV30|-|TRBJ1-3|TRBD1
TGTGCCTGGGGGACAGGTAGCTCTGGAAACACCATATATTTT
CAWGTGSSGNTIYF
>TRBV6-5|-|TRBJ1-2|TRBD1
TGTGCCAGCAGCCTTGGACAGGGCGGCTACACCTTC
CASSLGQGGYTF
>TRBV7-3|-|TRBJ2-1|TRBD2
TGTGCCAGCAGCCTATCTAGCGGAATATACAATGAGCAGTTCTTC
CASSLSSGIYNEQFF
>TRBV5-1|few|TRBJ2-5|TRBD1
TGCGCCAGCAGCCTCAATCAGGGGGATGAGACCCAGTACTTC
CASSLNQGDETQYF
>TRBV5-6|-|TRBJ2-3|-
TGTGCCAGCAGAGGTCTGGCGGGACCCACAGATACGCAGTATTTT
CASRGLAGPTDTQYF
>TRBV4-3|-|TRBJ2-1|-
TGCGCCAGCAGCCAAGATCCAGCGGTACTCTCCTACAATGAGCAGTTCTTC
CASSQDPAVLSYNEQFF
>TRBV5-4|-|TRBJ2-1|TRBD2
TGTGCCAGCAGCGCCAGACTAGCGCGGGATGAGCAGTTCTTC
CASSARLARDEQFF
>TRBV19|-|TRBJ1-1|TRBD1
TGTGCCAGTAAAGGGCAGGGGGCTGGTGAAGCTTTCTTT
CASKGQGAGEAFF
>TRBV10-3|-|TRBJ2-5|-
TGTGCCATCAGTGGCCAGGGTGGAGAGACCCAGTACTTC
CAISGQGGETQYF
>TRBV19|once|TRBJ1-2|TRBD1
TGTGCCAGTAGTCTTGACAGGGCGGGCTACACCTTC
CASSLDRAGYTF
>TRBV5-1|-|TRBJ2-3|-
TGCGCCAGCAGCTTGGGGAGAGGCACAGATACGCAGTATTTT
CASSLGRGTDTQYF
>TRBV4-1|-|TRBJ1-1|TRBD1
TGCGCCAGCAGCCAATGGGAGACCGGGACAGGAGCTTTCTTT
CASSQWETGTGAFF
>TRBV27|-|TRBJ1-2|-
TGTGCCAGTCGCCGGGGGGCGAACTATGGCTACACCTTC
CASRRGANYGYTF
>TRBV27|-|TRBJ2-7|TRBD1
TGTGCCAGCAGTCGTAGATACCGGGACAGCCCCTACGAGCAGTACTTC
CASSRRYRDSPYEQYF
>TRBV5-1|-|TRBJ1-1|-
TGCGCCAGCAGCTTGTACTGGCAGGGAACGATGAACACTGAAGCTTTCTTT
CASSLYWQGTMNTEAFF
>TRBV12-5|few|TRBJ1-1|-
TGTGCTAGTGGCCCGGGGAGGGTAAACACTGAAGCTTTCTTT
CASGPGRVNTEAFF
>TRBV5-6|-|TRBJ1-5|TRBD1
TGTGCCAGCAGCTTGGGGCAGGGGGTGAGTCAGCCCCAGCATTTT
CASSLGQGVSQPQHF
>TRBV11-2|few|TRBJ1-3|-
TGTGCCAGCACCTGGAGGACCCCGGCCCCCTCTGGAAACACCATATATTTT
CASTWRTPAPSGNTIYF
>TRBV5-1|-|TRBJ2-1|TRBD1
TGCGCCAGCAGCTTTGGGACAGCGGCGAACTACAATGAGCAGTTCTTC
CASSFGTAANYNEQFF
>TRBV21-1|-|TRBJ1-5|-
TGTGCCCGAATAGCGGGATTCAATCAGCCCCAGCATTTT
CARIAGFNQPQHF
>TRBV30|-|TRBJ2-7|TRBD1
TGTGCCTGGAGTCCCCCGGACAGGGCAGCGCAGTACTTC
CAWSPPDRAAQYF
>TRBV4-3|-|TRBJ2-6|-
TGCGCCAGCAGCCAGGGACTGGGTGGGGCCAACGTCCTGACTTTC
CASSQGLGGANVLTF
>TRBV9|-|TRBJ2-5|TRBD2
TGTGCCAGCAGCGTACAGCGGGGGCAGTACCAAGAGACCCAGTACTTC
CASSVQRGQYQETQYF